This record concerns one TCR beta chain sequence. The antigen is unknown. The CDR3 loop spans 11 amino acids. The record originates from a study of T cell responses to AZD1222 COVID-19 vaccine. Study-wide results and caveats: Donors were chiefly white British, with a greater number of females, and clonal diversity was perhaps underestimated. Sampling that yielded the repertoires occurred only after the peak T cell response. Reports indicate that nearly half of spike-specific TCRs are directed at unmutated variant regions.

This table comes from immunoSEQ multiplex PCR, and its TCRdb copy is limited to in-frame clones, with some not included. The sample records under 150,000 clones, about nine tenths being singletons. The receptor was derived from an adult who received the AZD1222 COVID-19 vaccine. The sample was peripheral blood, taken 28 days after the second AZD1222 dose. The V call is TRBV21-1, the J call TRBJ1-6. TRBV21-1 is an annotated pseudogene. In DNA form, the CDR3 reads TGTGCCAGCACTCAGCCCTCACCCCTCCACTTT. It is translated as CASTQPSPLHF.